Listed below are T cell receptor beta chains from one sample, sequenced in a study of blood T cells in healthy people across ages. TCRdb re-called the 5' RACE reads with MiXCR, one entry per CDR3 protein. The data contain some 860,000 distinct CDR3 sequences, more than 55% of them singletons. Sequencing was carried out using blood. These receptors all stem from a man aged 40-49 years in good health. Both conserved end residues are part of each CDR3. The D gene is left open where the match is weak. Clone size is stated in some rows and not others, as once, few, many or a class when expanded.

CDR3aa | CDR3nt | j_gene | abundance | v_gene | d_gene
CASSARGNQPQHF | TGTGCCAGCAGTGCCAGGGGTAATCAGCCCCAGCATTTT | TRBJ1-5 | . | TRBV12-3/TRBV12-4 | .
CASSVDWTLPYEQYF | TGTGCCAGCAGCGTAGACTGGACTCTACCCTACGAGCAGTACTTC | TRBJ2-7 | . | TRBV9 | .
CSELEGNRGTQYF | TGCAGCGAGCTAGAAGGGAATAGGGGGACCCAGTACTTC | TRBJ2-5 | . | TRBV29-1 | .
CSAGTGTSGAREFF | TGCAGTGCTGGCACCGGGACTAGCGGGGCCCGCGAGTTCTTC | TRBJ2-1 | . | TRBV20-1 | TRBD2
CASSQAGTNGYTF | TGTGCCAGCAGCCAAGCCGGGACTAATGGCTACACCTTC | TRBJ1-2 | many | TRBV13 | .
CATSTGGTAEAFF | TGTGCCACATCCACAGGGGGGACTGCTGAAGCTTTCTTT | TRBJ1-1 | . | TRBV6-6 | TRBD1
CASKTGDYYYEQYF | TGTGCCAGCAAAACAGGGGACTACTACTACGAGCAGTACTTC | TRBJ2-7 | few | TRBV28 | .
CSVSWPVWKVSSYEQYF | TGCAGCGTCAGCTGGCCCGTTTGGAAAGTCAGCTCCTACGAGCAGTACTTC | TRBJ2-7 | few | TRBV29-1 | .
CSARPTGTSANEQFF | TGCAGTGCTAGGCCAACCGGGACTAGCGCGAATGAGCAGTTCTTC | TRBJ2-1 | . | TRBV20-1 | TRBD2
CASSGTTVTGELFF | TGTGCCAGCAGCGGAACAACGGTCACCGGGGAGCTGTTTTTT | TRBJ2-2 | . | TRBV9 | .
CASSLGTGTDTEAFF | TGTGCCAGCAGCTTAGGGACAGGGACTGACACTGAAGCTTTCTTT | TRBJ1-1 | . | TRBV7-9 | TRBD1
CSARTPGPRAYGYTF | TGCAGTGCTAGAACCCCGGGACCGAGAGCTTATGGCTACACCTTC | TRBJ1-2 | . | TRBV20-1 | .
CASSLLGGSGSAGANVLTF | TGTGCCAGCAGTTTGCTTGGGGGTAGCGGGAGCGCTGGGGCCAACGTCCTGACTTTC | TRBJ2-6 | few | TRBV28 | TRBD2
CASTSAADTQYF | TGTGCCAGCACTAGCGCTGCAGATACGCAGTATTTT | TRBJ2-3 | . | TRBV6-2/TRBV6-3 | .
CASSENGGPGGGEAFF | TGTGCCAGCAGTGAAAACGGGGGGCCCGGCGGTGGTGAAGCTTTCTTT | TRBJ1-1 | . | TRBV25-1 | .
CASSYASGGAYEQYF | TGTGCCAGCAGCTATGCTAGCGGGGGGGCTTACGAGCAGTACTTC | TRBJ2-7 | . | TRBV7-2 | TRBD2
CASSAGPPNTEAFF | TGTGCCAGCTCAGCGGGACCTCCGAACACTGAAGCTTTCTTT | TRBJ1-1 | . | TRBV18 | .